The 24 T cell receptor beta chains below come from one sample, sequenced in a study of OX40 agonist ivuxolimab in advanced cancers. TCRdb's table, derived via immunoSEQ multiplex PCR, lists solely in-frame clones and lacks some. The sample includes approximately 74,000 clones, more than 70% seen only once; the top ten take approximately 0.3%. Sequencing was performed on CD4+ or CD8+ T cells sorted from blood, taken in a trial of the OX40 agonist ivuxolimab. These receptors were taken from an adult with an advanced solid tumor such as melanoma, head and neck, liver or kidney cancer.

The chain links TRBV4-2 to TRBJ1-2, with 8 bases aligning to TRBD1. The J segment lost 7 bases and the V segment lost 1 base, leaving 8 bases of the junction unmatched. The CDR3 covers 15 residues. Looked up from germline, CDR1 is LGHNA and CDR2 is YNFKEQ. Written as DNA, the CDR3 is TGTGCCAGCAGCCAAGCCCCCCAGGGGGCGGGTGGCTACACCTTC. Translated, it gives CASSQAPQGAGGYTF.

The chain recombines TRBV18 with TRBJ2-3; 10 positions match TRBD2. The trim removed 3 bases at V and 0 bases at J, leaving 6 bases unmatched. The CDR3 contains 17 residues. Germline CDR1 and CDR2: KGHSH and LQKENI. The CDR3 bases are TGTGCCAGCTCACCCCAGGGACTAGCGTCTAGCACAGATACGCAGTATTTT. Amino acids: CASSPQGLASSTDTQYF. Looking up the rest from reference TRBV18 and TRBJ2-3 gives the full variable domain: NAGVMQNPRHLVRRRGQEARLRCSPMKGHSHVYWYRQLPEEGLKFMVYLQKENIIDESGMPKERFSAEFPKEGPSILRIQQVVRGDSAAYFCASSPQGLASSTDTQYFGPGTRLTVL.

The chain couples TRBV27 to TRBJ2-2; 10 bases are shared with TRBD1. This CDR3 has 16 residues. Germline lookup yields CDR1 MNHEY and CDR2 SMNVEV (reference sequence). With V trimmed by 5 bases and J by 3 bases, 6 bases remained unmatched. CDR3 coding DNA: TGTGCCAGCAGTCCGAGGACAGGGGGTTACACCGGGGAGCTGTTTTTT. Residues: CASSPRTGGYTGELFF.

The V and J genes are TRBV5-1 and TRBJ2-7; D possibly corresponds to TRBD2 (5 bases). V was shortened by 4 bases and J by 7 bases, with 24 bases between the two germline ends. The CDR3 spans 16 residues. The V gene's germline CDR1 is SGHRS and CDR2 YFSETQ. The CDR3 region has the DNA TGCGCCAGCAGCACCTTGGACGGGAACCCCTCTCGGGAGCAGTACTTC. Translated, it gives CASSTLDGNPSREQYF.

The chain recombines TRBV5-1 with TRBJ2-3; D remains unclear. Germline-derived CDR1 and CDR2 are SGHRS and YFSETQ. This CDR3 spans 15 amino acids. V was shortened by 0 bases and J by 8 bases, with 16 bases between the two germline ends. The CDR3 protein is CASSLEAGRLPTQYF. CDR3 nucleotide sequence: TGCGCCAGCAGCTTGGAGGCAGGACGACTCCCTACGCAGTATTTT.

J is TRBJ2-2 and V is TRBV4-3; TRBD2 aligns across 7 bases. V gave up 0 bases and J gave up 6 bases; unmatched junction bases: 13. This CDR3 has 18 amino acids. Germline lookup yields CDR1 LGHNA and CDR2 YSLEER. For the CDR3, the DNA is TGCGCCAGCAGCCAAGAGTTAATCGGGAGGCCCTGGGCCGGGGAGCTGTTTTTT. Translated, it gives CASSQELIGRPWAGELFF.

The chain uses TRBV2 and TRBJ2-3; 8 bases are shared with TRBD2. J was trimmed by 1 base and V by 2 bases; bases with no gene match: 5. The CDR3 extends over 16 amino acids. Germline-derived CDR1 and CDR2 are SNHLY and FYNNEI. The CDR3 region has the DNA TGTGCCAGCAGTGAAACGGCGGGGGGTCGCACAGATACGCAGTATTTT. Encoded protein: CASSETAGGRTDTQYF.

This clone was seen only once. The chain carries TRBV7-7 and TRBJ2-2; D is tentatively TRBD1 or TRBD2 (6 bases each). The V end was cut by 5 bases, the J end by 5 bases, with 15 bases between. This CDR3 has 15 residues. Germline CDR1 reads SSHAT; CDR2 reads FNYEAQ (reference sequence). CDR3 sequence (DNA): TGTGCCAGCAGCCCCGTGGGGGCGGGGACCGGGGAGCTGTTTTTT. This translates into CASSPVGAGTGELFF.

This chain links TRBV9 with TRBJ2-1, with TRBD2 identical over 15 bases. Losses at the gene ends were 6 bases for V and 3 bases for J; bases not matched to a gene: 7. Germline lookup yields CDR1 SGDLS and CDR2 YYNGEE. This CDR3 spans 17 amino acids. The CDR3 nucleotides are TGTGCCAGCACCCTGGGACTAGCGGGAGGTAGCTACAATGAGCAGTTCTTC. Its protein is CASTLGLAGGSYNEQFF.

The chain carries TRBV19 and TRBJ1-3; D is ambiguous. The germline V and J ends were trimmed by 3 bases and 0 bases, with 9 bases remaining between them. There are 15 residues in the CDR3. Germline V lookup: CDR1 LNHDA, CDR2 SQIVND (reference sequence). Here the CDR3 DNA reads TGTGCCAGTAGTATCCCCCAGATCTCTGGAAACACCATATATTTT. Protein product: CASSIPQISGNTIYF.

This chain uses TRBV28 with TRBJ2-7; 8 positions match TRBD1. Losses at the gene ends were 7 bases for V and 0 bases for J; bases not matched to a gene: 11. Germline V lookup: CDR1 MDHEN, CDR2 SYDVKM. The CDR3 is 16 amino acids. CDR3 sequence: CASTPLGQESSYEQYF. The CDR3 coding sequence is TGTGCCAGCACCCCCTTGGGACAGGAGAGCTCCTACGAGCAGTACTTC.

The rearrangement joins TRBV5-3 to TRBJ2-7, with a weak D call TRBD1 (5 bases). TRBV5-3 qualifies as an ORF whose function is uncertain. The CDR3 is 14 residues long. Trimming took 8 bases from V and 1 from J, leaving 16 bases between them. The CDR3 here is CASRPGSGSYEQYF. The CDR3, as DNA: TGTGCCAGCAGACCAGGGTCCGGGTCCTACGAGCAGTACTTC.

This clone appeared once. The V gene is TRBV2, the J gene TRBJ2-1; TRBD2 aligns across 7 bases. Looked up from germline, CDR1 is SNHLY and CDR2 is FYNNEI. Trimming took 7 bases from V and 10 from J; bases not matched to a gene: 10. The CDR3 extends over 13 amino acids. The CDR3 nucleotides read TGTGCCAGCACAGTGCTAGCGGAAACAGAGCAGTTCTTC. Encoded protein: CASTVLAETEQFF. The variable domain in full, with the rest retrieved from reference TRBV2 and TRBJ2-1, is EPEVTQTPSHQVTQMGQEVILRCVPISNHLYFYWYRQILGQKVEFLVSFYNNEISEKSEIFDDQFSVERPDGSNFTLKIRSTKLEDSAMYFCASTVLAETEQFFGPGTRLTVL.

The chain employs TRBV4-2 and TRBJ2-5; 8 positions agree with TRBD2. Trimming removed 1 base from V and 7 bases from J; junction bases left unmatched: 8. CDR1 and CDR2 from the germline V gene are LGHNA and YNFKEQ. The CDR3 loop spans 15 amino acids. In nucleotides, the CDR3 is TGTGCCAGCAGCCAAGGCGAGCGGGAGTTGGGGACCCAGTACTTC. Amino acids: CASSQGERELGTQYF.

This chain joins TRBV7-8 and TRBJ1-5, with D perhaps matching TRBD1 (5 bases). V was trimmed by 0 bases and J by 8 bases, leaving 5 bases between them. The germline gives CDR1 SGHVS, CDR2 FQNEAQ. This CDR3 spans 12 amino acids. CDR3 nucleotides: TGTGCCAGCAGCTTAGCGGGGGAGCCCCAGCATTTT. Residues: CASSLAGEPQHF. The entire variable domain, with the rest obtained from reference TRBV7-8 and TRBJ1-5, is as follows: GAGVSQSPRYKVAKRGQDVALRCDPISGHVSLFWYQQALGQGPEFLTYFQNEAQLDKSGLPSDRFFAERPEGSVSTLKIQRTQQEDSAVYLCASSLAGEPQHFGDGTRLSIL.

The genes are TRBV2 and TRBJ1-5; tentatively, D is TRBD1 (6 bases). Deletions cut 5 bases from V and 0 bases from J, with 11 bases between. Looked up from germline, CDR1 is SNHLY and CDR2 is FYNNEI. This CDR3 region has 15 residues. The CDR3: CASSLGQSSNQPQHF. DNA for the CDR3: TGTGCCAGCAGTTTAGGACAGAGTAGCAATCAGCCCCAGCATTTT.

The V call is TRBV5-5, the J call TRBJ2-1; 8 bases are a match to TRBD1. The germline gives CDR1 SGHKS, CDR2 YYEKEE (reference sequence). V trimming: 2 bases; J trimming: 5 bases; junction bases outside the gene matches: 6. The CDR3 extends over 15 amino acids. Here the CDR3 reads CASSFDTGGNNEQFF. Written as DNA, the CDR3 is TGTGCCAGCAGCTTCGATACAGGGGGGAACAATGAGCAGTTCTTC.

This clone was seen just once. This rearrangement joins TRBV5-1 to TRBJ2-7, with D hard to call. The length of the CDR3 is 13 residues. Germline V lookup: CDR1 SGHRS, CDR2 YFSETQ. The V and J ends lost 1 base and 4 bases respectively, with 9 bases between them. CDR3 DNA sequence: TGCGCCAGCAGCTTGTTTCAGGCTTACGAGCAGTACTTC. It specifies CASSLFQAYEQYF.

The chain combines TRBV18 with TRBJ2-3; D is unclear. V was cut by 1 base and J by 4 bases, with 3 bases left in between. There are 12 residues in the CDR3. The germline V gene has CDR1 KGHSH and CDR2 LQKENI. The CDR3 region is CASSPRADTQYF. The CDR3 DNA is TGTGCCAGCTCACCACGTGCAGATACGCAGTATTTT.

V is TRBV9 and J is TRBJ2-3; 8 nucleotides agree with TRBD1. Germline lookup yields CDR1 SGDLS and CDR2 YYNGEE. There are 15 residues in the CDR3. Trimming cost V 2 bases and J 2 bases; bases outside gene matches: 4. The CDR3 spells CASSVDRGLTDTQYF. The CDR3, as DNA: TGTGCCAGCAGCGTCGACAGGGGTCTCACAGATACGCAGTATTTT.

This clone was seen only once. One end of the junction fails to match germline, which may point to a read error. The chain uses TRBV5-5 and TRBJ1-5, with 9 positions matching TRBD1. Germline CDR1 SGHKS, CDR2 YYEKEE (reference sequence). The CDR3 contains 15 residues. The CDR3 DNA follows: TGTGCCAGAAGCTTGTACAGGGGGCCGAATCAGCCCCAGCATTTT. Residues: CARSLYRGPNQPQHF.

The V call is TRBV6-4, the J call TRBJ2-3, with 7 bases fitting TRBD1. V lost 2 bases, J lost 3 bases, and 5 bases stayed unmatched. Germline CDR1 reads MRHNA; CDR2 reads SNTAGT. The CDR3 totals 15 residues. The chain's CDR3 is CASSDRAGGTDTQYF. The CDR3 region has the DNA TGTGCCAGCAGTGACCGGGCAGGGGGAACAGATACGCAGTATTTT.

This chain uses TRBV9 with TRBJ2-5; TRBD1 matches 8 bases. The V and J ends lost 2 bases and 4 bases, in that order; junction bases with no gene match: 4. Germline lookup yields CDR1 SGDLS and CDR2 YYNGEE. This CDR3 comprises 14 residues. CDR3 loop: CASSVGGQGETQYF. CDR3 nucleotides: TGTGCCAGCAGCGTCGGAGGACAGGGAGAGACCCAGTACTTC.

This clone has a single count. The genes are TRBV6-1 and TRBJ2-1; TRBD1 matches at 7 bases. J gave up 5 bases and V 5 bases, and 6 bases lay outside the gene matches. The CDR3 is 14 residues long. Germline V gives CDR1 MNHNS, CDR2 SASEGT. The CDR3 region has the DNA TGTGCCAGCAGTCCCCGGACAGGAAACAATGAGCAGTTCTTC. Translating it yields CASSPRTGNNEQFF.